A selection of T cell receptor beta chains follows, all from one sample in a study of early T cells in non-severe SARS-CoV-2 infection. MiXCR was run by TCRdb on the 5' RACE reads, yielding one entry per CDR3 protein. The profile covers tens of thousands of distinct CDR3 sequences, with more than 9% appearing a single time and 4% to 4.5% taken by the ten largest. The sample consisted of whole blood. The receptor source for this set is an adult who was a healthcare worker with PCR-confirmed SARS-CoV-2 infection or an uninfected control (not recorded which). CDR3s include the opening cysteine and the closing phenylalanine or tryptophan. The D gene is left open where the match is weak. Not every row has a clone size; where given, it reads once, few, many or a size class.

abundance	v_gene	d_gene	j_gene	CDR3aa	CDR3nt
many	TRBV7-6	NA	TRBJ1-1	CLTLGPRGTEAFF	TGTTTGACCTTGGGACCCAGGGGCACTGAAGCTTTCTTT
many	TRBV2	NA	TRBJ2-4	CASTEGEAALAKNIQYF	TGTGCCAGCACCGAGGGGGAGGCGGCCTTAGCCAAAAACATTCAGTACTTC
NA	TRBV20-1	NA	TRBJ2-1	CSASINEQFF	TGCAGTGCTAGCATCAATGAGCAGTTCTTC
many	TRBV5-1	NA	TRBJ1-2	CASSFAAYGYTF	TGCGCCAGCAGCTTTGCGGCCTATGGCTACACCTTC
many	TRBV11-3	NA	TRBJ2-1	CASSLRPSNEQFF	TGTGCCAGCAGCCTCCGACCGTCCAATGAGCAGTTCTTC
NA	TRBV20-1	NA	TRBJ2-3	CSARGVKESSTDTQYF	TGCAGTGCTAGGGGGGTGAAAGAGTCTAGCACAGATACGCAGTATTTT
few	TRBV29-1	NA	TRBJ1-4	CSVGGNEKLFF	TGCAGCGTTGGTGGTAATGAAAAACTGTTTTTT
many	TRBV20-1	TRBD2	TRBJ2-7	CSARKAGGNSYEQYF	TGCAGTGCTAGAAAAGCGGGAGGAAACTCCTACGAGCAGTACTTC
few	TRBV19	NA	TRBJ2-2	CASSILWAGSGELFF	TGTGCCAGTAGTATTCTGTGGGCAGGGTCCGGGGAGCTGTTTTTT
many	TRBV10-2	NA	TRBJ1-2	CASSREPAYGYTF	TGCGCCAGCAGTAGGGAACCTGCCTATGGCTACACCTTC
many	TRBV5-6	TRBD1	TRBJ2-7	CASRGQGVYEQYF	TGTGCCAGCAGGGGACAGGGGGTCTACGAGCAGTACTTC
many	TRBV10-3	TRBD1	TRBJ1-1	CAISERTGEAFF	TGTGCCATCAGTGAGAGGACAGGTGAAGCTTTCTTT
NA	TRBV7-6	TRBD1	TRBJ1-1	CASSSHRGEETEAFF	TGTGCCAGCAGCTCCCACAGGGGAGAAGAAACTGAAGCTTTCTTT
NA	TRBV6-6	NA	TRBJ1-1	CASSYMNTEAFF	TGTGCCAGCAGTTACATGAACACTGAAGCTTTCTTT
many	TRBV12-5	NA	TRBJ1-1	CALVRDTEAFF	TGTGCCCTCGTGCGGGACACTGAAGCTTTCTTT
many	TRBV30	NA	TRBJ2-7	CAWSEGQASYEQYF	TGTGCCTGGAGTGAGGGGCAGGCGAGCTACGAGCAGTACTTC
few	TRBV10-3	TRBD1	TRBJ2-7	CAISGDRGYEQYF	TGTGCCATCAGTGGTGACAGGGGCTACGAGCAGTACTTC
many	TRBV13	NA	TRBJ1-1	CASSLYGLNTEAFF	TGTGCCAGCAGCTTATACGGATTGAACACTGAAGCTTTCTTT
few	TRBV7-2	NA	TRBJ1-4	CASSLGTGAGFNEKLFF	TGTGCCAGCAGCTTAGGAACGGGGGCAGGGTTTAATGAAAAACTGTTTTTT
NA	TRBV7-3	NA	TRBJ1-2	CASSSQPGHYGYTF	TGTGCCAGCAGCTCCCAACCCGGCCACTATGGCTACACCTTC
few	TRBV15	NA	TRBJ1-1	CATSIGAGNTEAFF	TGTGCCACCAGCATAGGGGCGGGGAACACTGAAGCTTTCTTT
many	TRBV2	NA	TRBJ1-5	CASSGQASNQPQHF	TGTGCCAGCAGTGGACAGGCCTCGAATCAGCCCCAGCATTTT
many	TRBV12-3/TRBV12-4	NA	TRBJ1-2	CASVDSNYGYTF	TGTGCCAGCGTCGACAGTAACTATGGCTACACCTTC
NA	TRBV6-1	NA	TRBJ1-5	CASSGGGNQPQHF	TGTGCCAGCTCTGGGGGAGGCAATCAGCCCCAGCATTTT
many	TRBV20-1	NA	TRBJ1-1	CSARVPAGANTEAFF	TGCAGTGCTAGAGTCCCCGCGGGGGCGAACACTGAAGCTTTCTTT
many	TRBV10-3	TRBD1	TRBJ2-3	CAISLGQPSTDTQYF	TGTGCCATCAGCCTGGGACAGCCTAGCACAGATACGCAGTATTTT
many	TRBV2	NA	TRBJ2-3	CASSELGTDTQYF	TGTGCCAGCAGTGAGCTTGGCACAGATACGCAGTATTTT
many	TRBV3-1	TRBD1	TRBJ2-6	CASSHPGQGIPGANVLTF	TGTGCCAGCAGCCATCCGGGACAGGGGATCCCTGGGGCCAACGTCCTGACTTTC
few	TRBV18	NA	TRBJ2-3	CASSPTFYTDTQYF	TGTGCCAGCTCACCAACTTTTTACACAGATACGCAGTATTTT
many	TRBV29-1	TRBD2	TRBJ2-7	CSVVPGLAGGYYEQYF	TGCAGCGTTGTTCCCGGACTAGCGGGAGGGTACTACGAGCAGTACTTC
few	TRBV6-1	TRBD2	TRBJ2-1	CASSEGPAGGLYNEQFF	TGTGCCAGCAGTGAAGGGCCAGCGGGAGGGCTCTACAATGAGCAGTTCTTC
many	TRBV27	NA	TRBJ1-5	CASSWGPNQPQHF	TGTGCCAGCAGTTGGGGGCCGAATCAGCCCCAGCATTTT
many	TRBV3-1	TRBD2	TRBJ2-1	CASSQGLAGSGFF	TGTGCCAGCAGCCAGGGACTAGCGGGGTCTGGGTTCTTC
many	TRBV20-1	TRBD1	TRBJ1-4	CSARQGNNEKLFF	TGCAGTGCTCGACAGGGTAATAATGAAAAACTGTTTTTT
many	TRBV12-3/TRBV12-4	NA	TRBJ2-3	CASSIWGYTDTQYF	TGTGCCAGCAGTATCTGGGGATACACAGATACGCAGTATTTT